This entry describes one TCR beta chain. Antigen unknown. The data are from a study of beta chain features in type 1 diabetes. Study background: All of the samples together had roughly 110 million sorted cells examined. Study-level points and caveats: PCR might favor shorter templates, but any such skew would affect patients and controls equally.

The isolated RNA, all of it, was reverse transcribed, so expressed TCRB transcripts were what got sequenced. The data were produced by immunoSEQ multiplex PCR, yet TCRdb's version contains in-frame clones alone and is incomplete. The data hold fewer than 350,000 clones, with about 19% observed a single time. This CDR3 spans 13 amino acids. Trimming pared 8 bases from V and 1 base from J, leaving 12 bases between. Germline V gene lookup returns CDR1 GTSNPN and CDR2 SVGIG (reference sequence). The rearrangement uses TRBV30 and TRBJ1-5; D unclear. The specimen sequenced was naive CD4+ T cells from blood. The sequence was obtained from a young woman in good health. CDR3 sequence: CATSGLSNQPQHF. Written as DNA, the CDR3 is TGTGCCACCTCGGGTTTGAGCAATCAGCCCCAGCATTTT.